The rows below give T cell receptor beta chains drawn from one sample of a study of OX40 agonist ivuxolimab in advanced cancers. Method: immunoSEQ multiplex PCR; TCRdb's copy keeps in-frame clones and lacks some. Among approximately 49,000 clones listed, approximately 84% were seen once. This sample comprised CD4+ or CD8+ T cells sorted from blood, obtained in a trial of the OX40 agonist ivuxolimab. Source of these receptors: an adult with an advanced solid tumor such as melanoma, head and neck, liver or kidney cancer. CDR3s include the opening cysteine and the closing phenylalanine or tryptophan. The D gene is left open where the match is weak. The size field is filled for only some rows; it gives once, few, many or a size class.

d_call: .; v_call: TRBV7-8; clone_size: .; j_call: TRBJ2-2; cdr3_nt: TGTGCCAGCAGCTTGGTGGCAGGGGGGACCGGGGAGCTGTTTTTT; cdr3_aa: CASSLVAGGTGELFF
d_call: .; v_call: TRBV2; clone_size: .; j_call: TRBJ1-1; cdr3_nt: TGTGCCAGCAGTACAACGGGGGACACTGAAGCTTTCTTT; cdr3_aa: CASSTTGDTEAFF
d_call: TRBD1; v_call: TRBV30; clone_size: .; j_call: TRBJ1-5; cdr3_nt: TGTGCCTGGGGGTGGCAGGGGGCTACTCAGCCCCAGCATTTT; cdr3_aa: CAWGWQGATQPQHF
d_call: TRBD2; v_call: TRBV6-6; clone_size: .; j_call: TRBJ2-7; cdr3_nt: TGTGCCAGCAGTTCTCCGGGACTAGTCTCCTACGAGCAGTACTTC; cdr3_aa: CASSSPGLVSYEQYF
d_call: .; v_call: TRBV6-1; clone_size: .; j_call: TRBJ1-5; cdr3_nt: TGTGCCAGCAGTGAAGCAGCAGGGCCTCCTAGAGCGTTTCAGCCCCAGCATTTT; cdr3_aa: CASSEAAGPPRAFQPQHF
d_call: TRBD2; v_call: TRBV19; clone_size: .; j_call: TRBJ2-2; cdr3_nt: TGTGCCAGTACTCCCTACGGACTAGCGGGAGGAATCGGGGAGCTGTTTTTT; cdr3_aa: CASTPYGLAGGIGELFF
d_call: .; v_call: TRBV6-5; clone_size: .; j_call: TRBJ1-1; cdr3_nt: TGTGCCAGCACTAGGCGCAGGGACACTGAAGCTTTCTTT; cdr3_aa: CASTRRRDTEAFF
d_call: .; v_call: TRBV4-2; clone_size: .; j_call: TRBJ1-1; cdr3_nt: TGTGCCAGCAGCCAAGATCGGATCCTTATGAACACTGAAGCTTTCTTT; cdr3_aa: CASSQDRILMNTEAFF
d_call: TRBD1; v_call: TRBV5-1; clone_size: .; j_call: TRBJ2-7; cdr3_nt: TGCGCCAGCAGCGCCCGGGACAGGGGGGTGCAGTACTTC; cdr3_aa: CASSARDRGVQYF
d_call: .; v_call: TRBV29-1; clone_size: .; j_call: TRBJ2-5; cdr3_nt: TGCAGCGTTGAAAGCCGAGGGCGAGAGACCCAGTACTTC; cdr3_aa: CSVESRGRETQYF
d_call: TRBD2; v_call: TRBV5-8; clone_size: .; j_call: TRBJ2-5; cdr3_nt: TGTGCCAGCAGCGCGTGGACTAGCAAAGAGACCCAGTACTTC; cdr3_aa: CASSAWTSKETQYF
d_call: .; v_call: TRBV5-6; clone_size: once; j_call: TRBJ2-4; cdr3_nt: TGTGCCAGCAGCTCAGCCTCGAACATTCAGTACTTC; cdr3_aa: CASSSASNIQYF
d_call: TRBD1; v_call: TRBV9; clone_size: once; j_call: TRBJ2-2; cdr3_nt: TGTGCCAGCAGCGTAGAAGGGACAGCGTACACCGGGGAGCTGTTTTTT; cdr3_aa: CASSVEGTAYTGELFF
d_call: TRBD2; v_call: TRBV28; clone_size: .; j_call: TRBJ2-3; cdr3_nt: TGTGCCAGCAGCCTGGGGGGGAACACAGATACGCAGTATTTT; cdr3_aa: CASSLGGNTDTQYF
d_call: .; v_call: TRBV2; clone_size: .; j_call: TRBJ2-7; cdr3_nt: TGTGCCAGCAGTGAAGATTGGAGCTATACAGGGAGCTCCTACGAGCAGTACTTC; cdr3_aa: CASSEDWSYTGSSYEQYF
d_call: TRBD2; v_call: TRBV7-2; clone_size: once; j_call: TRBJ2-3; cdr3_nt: TGTGCCAGCACCCAGGAAGGCGGGAGGACAGATACGCAGTATTTT; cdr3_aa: CASTQEGGRTDTQYF
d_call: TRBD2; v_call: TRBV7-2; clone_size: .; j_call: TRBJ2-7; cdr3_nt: TGTGCCAGCAGCCGAACCGGGACTAGCGGTTACGAGCAGTACTTC; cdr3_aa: CASSRTGTSGYEQYF